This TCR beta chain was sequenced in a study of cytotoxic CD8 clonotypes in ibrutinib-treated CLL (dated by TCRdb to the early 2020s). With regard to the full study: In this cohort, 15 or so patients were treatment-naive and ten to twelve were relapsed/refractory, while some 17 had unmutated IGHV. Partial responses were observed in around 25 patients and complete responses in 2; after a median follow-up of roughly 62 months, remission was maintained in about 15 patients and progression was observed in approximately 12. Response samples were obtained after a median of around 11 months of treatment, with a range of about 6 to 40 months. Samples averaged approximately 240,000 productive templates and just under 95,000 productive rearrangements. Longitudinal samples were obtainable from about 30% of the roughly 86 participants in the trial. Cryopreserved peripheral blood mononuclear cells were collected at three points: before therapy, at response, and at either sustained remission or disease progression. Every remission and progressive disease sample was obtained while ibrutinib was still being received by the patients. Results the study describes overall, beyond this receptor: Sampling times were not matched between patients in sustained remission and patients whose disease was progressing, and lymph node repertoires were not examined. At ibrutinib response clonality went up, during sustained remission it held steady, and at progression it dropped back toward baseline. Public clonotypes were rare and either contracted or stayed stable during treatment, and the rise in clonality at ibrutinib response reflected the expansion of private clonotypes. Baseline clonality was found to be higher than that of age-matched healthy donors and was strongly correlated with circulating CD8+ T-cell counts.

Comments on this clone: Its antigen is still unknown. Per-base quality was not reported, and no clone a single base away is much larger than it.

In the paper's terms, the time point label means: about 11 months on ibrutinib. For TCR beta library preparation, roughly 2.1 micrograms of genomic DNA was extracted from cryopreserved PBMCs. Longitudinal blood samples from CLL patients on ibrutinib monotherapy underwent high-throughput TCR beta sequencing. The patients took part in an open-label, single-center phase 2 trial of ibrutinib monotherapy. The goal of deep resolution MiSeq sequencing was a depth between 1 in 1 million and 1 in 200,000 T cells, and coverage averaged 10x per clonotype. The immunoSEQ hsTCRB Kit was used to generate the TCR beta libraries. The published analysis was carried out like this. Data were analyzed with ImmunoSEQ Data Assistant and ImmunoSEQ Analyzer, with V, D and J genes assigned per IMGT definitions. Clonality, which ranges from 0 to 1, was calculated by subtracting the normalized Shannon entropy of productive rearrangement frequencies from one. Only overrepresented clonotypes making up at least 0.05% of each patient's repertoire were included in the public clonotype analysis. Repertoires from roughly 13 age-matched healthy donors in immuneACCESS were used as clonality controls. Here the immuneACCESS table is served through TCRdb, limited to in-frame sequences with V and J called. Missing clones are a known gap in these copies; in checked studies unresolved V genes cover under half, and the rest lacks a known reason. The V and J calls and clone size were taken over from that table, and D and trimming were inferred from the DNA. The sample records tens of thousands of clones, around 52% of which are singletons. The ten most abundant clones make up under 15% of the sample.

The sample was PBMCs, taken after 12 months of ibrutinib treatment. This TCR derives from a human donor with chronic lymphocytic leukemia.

The nucleotide sequence is TGTGCCAGCAGCCGGAACTTAGACGATGAGCAGTTCTTC. It translates as CASSRNLDDEQFF. The chain links TRBV7-8 with TRBJ2-1; the D gene assignment is ambiguous. As encoded in the germline V gene, CDR1 is SGHVS while CDR2 is FQNEAQ. From the cysteine up to the phenylalanine, the CDR3 has a length of 13 residues. Only the CDR3 part of the read is kept: 39 bases, read in frame from the first base. The V and J ends are trimmed by 5 bases and 8 bases, leaving 13 bases between them.